What follows are 3 T cell receptor beta chains derived from one specimen sequenced in a study of cytomegalovirus exposure and HLA in healthy donors. Assay: immunoSEQ multiplex PCR; the TCRdb copy retains only in-frame clones and omits some. The profile shows roughly 75,000 clones, about 94% of them singletons. Sequences were obtained from PBMCs. The receptor set was obtained from a man between 18 and 29 years old in good health and CMV-seropositive.

The CDR3 DNA reads TGCGCCAGCAGCTTCCCCCTTTACAGGGTAACGAATTGCAACTCTGCAGATACGCAGTATTTT. Translated, it gives CASSFPLYRVTNCNSADTQYF. The chain uses TRBV5-1 and TRBJ2-3; a possible D gene is TRBD1 (6 bases). Looked up from germline, CDR1 is SGHRS and CDR2 is YFSETQ. Trimming removed 2 bases at V and 4 bases at J, with 32 bases between. CDR3 size: 21 residues. Filled out from reference TRBV5-1 and TRBJ2-3, the complete variable domain reads KAGVTQTPRYLIKTRGQQVTLSCSPISGHRSVSWYQQTPGQGLQFLFEYFSETQRNKGNFPGRFSGRQFSNSRSEMNVSTLELGDSALYLCASSFPLYRVTNCNSADTQYFGPGTRLTVL.

This chain links TRBV7-8 with TRBJ2-1; 9 bases are shared with TRBD2. V shed 0 bases, J shed 4 bases, and the junction held 4 bases outside the gene matches. The CDR3 totals 16 residues. Germline lookup yields CDR1 SGHVS and CDR2 FQNEAQ. CDR3 coding DNA: TGTGCCAGCAGCTTAGCGTTTAGCGGGGGATACAATGAGCAGTTCTTC. Translated, it gives CASSLAFSGGYNEQFF. Full variable domain (outside the CDR3, taken from reference TRBV7-8 and TRBJ2-1): GAGVSQSPRYKVAKRGQDVALRCDPISGHVSLFWYQQALGQGPEFLTYFQNEAQLDKSGLPSDRFFAERPEGSVSTLKIQRTQQEDSAVYLCASSLAFSGGYNEQFFGPGTRLTVL.

The chain couples TRBV18 to TRBJ1-1, with D maybe TRBD1 (6 bases). Trimming took off 3 bases at V and 1 base at J, with 6 bases between the two ends. From germline, CDR1 is KGHSH and CDR2 LQKENI. CDR3 length equals 13 residues. The CDR3 nucleotides are TGTGCCAGCTCACCGGGACAGAACACTGAAGCTTTCTTT. This codes for CASSPGQNTEAFF.